Shown below are 5 T cell receptor beta chains from a single sample sequenced in a study of memory CD4+ T cells and cytomegalovirus serostatus. Single viable CD3+CD4+CD8-CD45RO+ cells were sorted as the memory CD4+ T cells. Generated by immunoSEQ multiplex PCR, the TCRdb table keeps only in-frame clones and is missing some. The data contain about 52,000 clones, about 83% of them singletons. Sequenced: memory CD4+ T cells from blood. These receptors were taken from an adult in good health and CMV-seropositive.

The chain couples TRBV6-1 to TRBJ2-7, with TRBD1 as a possible D gene (6 bases). CDR1 and CDR2 from the germline V gene are MNHNS and SASEGT. V lost 8 bases and J 4 bases, leaving 12 bases between the germline ends. This CDR3 has 12 amino acids. CDR3 in DNA: TGTGCCAGCCGGGACACAAGATACGAGCAGTACTTC. As protein: CASRDTRYEQYF.

About this clone: Relative to the germline gene, one junction end is altered; a read error may explain this. The rearrangement joins TRBV7-8 to TRBJ1-2; D unclear. Germline V lookup: CDR1 SGHVS, CDR2 FQNEAQ. The CDR3 length is 15 residues. The CDR3 DNA reads TGTGCCAGCAGCCTAGCCAAGGGAAGCTCCTATGGCTACACCTTC. Translated, it gives CASSLAKGSSYGYTF.

The gene calls are TRBV4-2 and TRBJ2-1, with 8 nucleotides matching TRBD2. CDR1 LGHNA and CDR2 YNFKEQ come from the germline V gene. V lost 0 bases, J lost 12 bases, and 13 bases stayed unmatched. This CDR3 is built from 16 residues. Here the CDR3 DNA reads TGTGCCAGCAGCCAAGATAGCGGGTTCCGGGGGGGTGTGCAGTTCTTC. Its translation: CASSQDSGFRGGVQFF.

The chain joins TRBV7-2 to TRBJ1-2, with 7 bases fitting TRBD1. Germline assignment: CDR1 SGHTA and CDR2 FQGNSA. The V gene end was trimmed by 5 bases and the J gene end by 4 bases; junction bases not matched to a gene: 7. The CDR3 contains 14 residues. The CDR3 nucleotides read TGTGCCAGCAGCGTCGCAGGGGGGCCCTATGGCTACACCTTC. Translated, it gives CASSVAGGPYGYTF.

J is TRBJ2-3 and V is TRBV6-5; 10 nucleotides agree with TRBD1. CDR3 length: 14 residues. Germline V gives CDR1 MNHEY, CDR2 SVGAGI. The junction had 2 bases not matched to a gene; V was cut back by 5 bases and J by 3 bases. The CDR3: CASSRDRGTDTQYF. As DNA, the CDR3 is TGTGCCAGCAGTAGGGACAGGGGAACAGATACGCAGTATTTT.